One TCR beta chain is described in this entry. Its cognate antigen is unknown. These data come from a study of tumor and adjacent non-tumor tissue in lung cancer. Whole-study context: Patients comprised about a dozen adenocarcinoma, a couple of squamous cell carcinoma and 1 small cell lung cancer. Stage I to III disease affected ten to eleven men and several women aged 31 to 76. Study observations and caveats: Top 100 clones took a larger repertoire share in normal lung.

The library came from three nested PCR rounds adapted from ARM-PCR protocols. TCRdb independently ran MiXCR on the multiplex PCR reads; one entry per CDR3 protein. The sample records about 200,000 distinct CDR3 sequences, less than 80% being singletons. RNA was extracted from bulk tissue without any cell sorting. Chemotherapy-naive patients with new lung cancer underwent thoracic surgery in China, August–late 2014. The CDR3 spans 8 residues. The sample was lung tumor tissue. This chain connects TRBV21-1 to TRBJ2-7. TRBV21-1 is deemed a pseudogene. This sequence originates from a man in his sixties with non-small cell lung cancer. The CDR3 here is CASIMGCF. Written as DNA, the CDR3 is TGTGCCAGCATCATGGGGTGCTTC.